This TCR beta chain emerged from a study of shared clonotypes between healthy human individuals. Study summary: Donor composition was a couple of women and a few men, aged 18 to 49. Study-level points and caveats: Naive subsets tended to show greater estimated richness than memory subsets. Generation probability values for non-shared clonotypes were lower than those for clonotypes shared by all four donors.

V was clipped by 6 bases and J by 3 bases; unmatched bases: 8. The CDR3 totals 15 residues. Germline V CDR1 and CDR2: MDHEN, SYDVKM. Assay used: immunoSEQ multiplex PCR; TCRdb lists only in-frame clones, some missing. The table has about 1 million clones, around four fifths seen once. To note about this clone: What it binds is unknown.

Sample: memory CD4+ T cells sorted from blood. The subset is: CD45RA-negative fraction. The source of this sequence is a man between 18 and 29 years old in good health. The chain uses TRBV28 and TRBJ1-5; 7 bases match TRBD1. CDR3 amino acids: CASRAPTGTNQPQHF. CDR3 nucleotide sequence: TGTGCCAGCAGAGCACCGACAGGGACCAATCAGCCCCAGCATTTT. Drawing the rest from reference TRBV28 and TRBJ1-5, the complete variable domain is DVKVTQSSRYLVKRTGEKVFLECVQDMDHENMFWYRQDPGLGLRLIYFSYDVKMKEKGDIPEGYSVSREKKERFSLILESASTNQTSMYLCASRAPTGTNQPQHFGDGTRLSIL.